A selection of T cell receptor beta chains follows, all from one sample in a study of PD-1 blockade in classical Hodgkin lymphoma. Generated by immunoSEQ multiplex PCR, the TCRdb table keeps only in-frame clones and is missing some. Altogether about 40,000 clones are present, about 89% being singletons, with the ten largest covering approximately 9.1%. The sample was peripheral blood mononuclear cells (PBMCs), taken at baseline. The receptors here all came from a human donor with classical Hodgkin lymphoma. The CDR3 runs from the conserved cysteine through the conserved F or W. The order of the fields is CDR3 DNA, CDR3 protein, J gene, V gene, clone size, D gene. The D gene is left open where the match is weak. Clone size is not always given. Where it is, it says once, few, many or a class for expanded clones.

TGCGCCAGCAGCCCACAGTTGCCTCGATGGGCCTATGGCTACACCTTC,CASSPQLPRWAYGYTF,TRBJ1-2,TRBV5-1,NA,NA
TGTGCCAGCAGGAGATTTTCGGACAGGGACGAGCAGTACTTC,CASRRFSDRDEQYF,TRBJ2-7,TRBV27,few,TRBD1
TGTGCCATCAGCCCAGTTGTCCTAGCGGTCCCGGGGAATGAGCAGTTCTTC,CAISPVVLAVPGNEQFF,TRBJ2-1,TRBV10-3,NA,TRBD2
TGTGCCAGCAGTGAAGGGGTTTCCTACGAGCAGTACTTC,CASSEGVSYEQYF,TRBJ2-7,TRBV6-5,NA,NA
TGTGCCAGCAGTTTCAGTGTTTCGAGGGGGCGGGAGACCCAGTACTTC,CASSFSVSRGRETQYF,TRBJ2-5,TRBV27,NA,TRBD1
TGTGCCAGCAGCCGCGGGACTAGCGGGACCGGGGAGCTGTTTTTT,CASSRGTSGTGELFF,TRBJ2-2,TRBV5-4,NA,TRBD2
TGTGCCAGCAGTTCAACTCAGGGGGCTGAGGCTGAAGCTTTCTTT,CASSSTQGAEAEAFF,TRBJ1-1,TRBV27,NA,TRBD1
TGCGCCAGCAGCTTGGAGTGGCCGGACGAGCAGTACTTC,CASSLEWPDEQYF,TRBJ2-7,TRBV5-1,NA,NA
TGTGCCAGCAGCTTAAGGGCGAACAATGAGCAGTTCTTC,CASSLRANNEQFF,TRBJ2-1,TRBV7-3,NA,NA
TGTGCCAGCAGCCCCCGGTTCAGGTACTCCTATAATTCACCCCTCCACTTT,CASSPRFRYSYNSPLHF,TRBJ1-6,TRBV7-3,NA,NA
TGTGCCAGCAGCCTCAACCCCACCTACGAGCAGTACTTC,CASSLNPTYEQYF,TRBJ2-7,TRBV4-2,NA,NA
TGTGCCAGCAGCCAAGAGGGGTTAGGACAAGAGACCCAGTACTTC,CASSQEGLGQETQYF,TRBJ2-5,TRBV4-2,NA,NA
TGTGCCATCACCCCGGGTGGGGAGCAGTACTTC,CAITPGGEQYF,TRBJ2-7,TRBV10-3,medium-sized,NA
TGTGCCAGCAGTTATCGGCCTAGCGGGAGGAAGTTCTTC,CASSYRPSGRKFF,TRBJ2-1,TRBV6-5,NA,TRBD2
TGCGCCAGCAGCCAAGACCCCAGGTCTGGGTCCTACGAGCAGTACTTC,CASSQDPRSGSYEQYF,TRBJ2-7,TRBV4-3,once,NA
TGTGCCAGCCGGACAGGGCGAGGCCAGCCCCAGCATTTT,CASRTGRGQPQHF,TRBJ1-5,TRBV6-5,NA,TRBD1
TGTGCCAGCAGCTCCAGCTATCTACAGGGATGGCATGGCTACACCTTC,CASSSSYLQGWHGYTF,TRBJ1-2,TRBV7-8,NA,NA
TGCAGCGTTGGTCCTGGTGGGGGCCCCGAGACCCAGTACTTC,CSVGPGGGPETQYF,TRBJ2-5,TRBV29-1,NA,NA
TGTGCCTGGACGTTGGGGAGGGCCCTAGCCAAAAACATTCAGTACTTC,CAWTLGRALAKNIQYF,TRBJ2-4,TRBV30,NA,TRBD2
TGTGCCAGCTCACCGAGGCAGGGTGGCGAGCAGTACTTC,CASSPRQGGEQYF,TRBJ2-7,TRBV18,once,NA
TGTGCCAGTAGTATAGCTTCGGCCGGCCCATACAATGAGCAGTTCTTC,CASSIASAGPYNEQFF,TRBJ2-1,TRBV19,NA,NA
TGTGCTAGTGCCCTGAACAAACTAGCGGGGGGTCCTAACACCGGGGAGCTGTTTTTT,CASALNKLAGGPNTGELFF,TRBJ2-2,TRBV12-5,NA,TRBD2
TGTGCCAGCAGCTTAGTGGTCGGGGGAAAACTGTTTTTT,CASSLVVGGKLFF,TRBJ1-4,TRBV7-8,NA,NA
TGTGCCAGTAAGTTGTCTGGTCGGGGTATGAACACTGAAGCTTTCTTT,CASKLSGRGMNTEAFF,TRBJ1-1,TRBV19,once,NA